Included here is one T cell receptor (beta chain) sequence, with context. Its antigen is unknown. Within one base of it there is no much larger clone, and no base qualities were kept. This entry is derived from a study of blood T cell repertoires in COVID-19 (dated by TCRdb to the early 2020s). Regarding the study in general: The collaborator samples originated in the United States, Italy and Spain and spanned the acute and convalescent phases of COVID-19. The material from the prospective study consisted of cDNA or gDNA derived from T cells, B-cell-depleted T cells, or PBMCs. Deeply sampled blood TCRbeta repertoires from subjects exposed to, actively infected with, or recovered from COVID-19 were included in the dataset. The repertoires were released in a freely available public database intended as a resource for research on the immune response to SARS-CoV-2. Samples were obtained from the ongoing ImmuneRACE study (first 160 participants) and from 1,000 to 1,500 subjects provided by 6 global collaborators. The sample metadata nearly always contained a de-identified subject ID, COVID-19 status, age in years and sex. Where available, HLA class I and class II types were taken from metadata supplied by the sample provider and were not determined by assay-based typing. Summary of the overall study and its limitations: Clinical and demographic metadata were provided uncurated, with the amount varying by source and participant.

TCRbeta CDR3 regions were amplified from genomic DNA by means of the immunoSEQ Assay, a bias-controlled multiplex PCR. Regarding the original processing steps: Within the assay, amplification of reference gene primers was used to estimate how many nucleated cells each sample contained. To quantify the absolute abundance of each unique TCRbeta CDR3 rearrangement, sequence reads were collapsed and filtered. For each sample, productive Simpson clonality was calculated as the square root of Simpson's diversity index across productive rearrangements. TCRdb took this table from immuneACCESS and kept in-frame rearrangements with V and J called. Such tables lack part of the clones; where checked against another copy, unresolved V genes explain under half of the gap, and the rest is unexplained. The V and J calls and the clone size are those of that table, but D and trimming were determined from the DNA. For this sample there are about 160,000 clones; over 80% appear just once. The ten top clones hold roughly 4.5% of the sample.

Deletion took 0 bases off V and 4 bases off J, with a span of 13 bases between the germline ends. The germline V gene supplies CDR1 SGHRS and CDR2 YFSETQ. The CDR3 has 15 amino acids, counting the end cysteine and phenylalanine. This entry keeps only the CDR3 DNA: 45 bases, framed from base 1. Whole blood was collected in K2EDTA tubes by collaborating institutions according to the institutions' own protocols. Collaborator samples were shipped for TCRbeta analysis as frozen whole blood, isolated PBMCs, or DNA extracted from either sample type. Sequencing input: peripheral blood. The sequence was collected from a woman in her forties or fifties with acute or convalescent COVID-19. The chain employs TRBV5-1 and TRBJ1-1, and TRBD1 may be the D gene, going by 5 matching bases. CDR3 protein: CASSLAGGGSTEAFF. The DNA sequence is TGCGCCAGCAGCTTGGCGGGCGGGGGGTCCACTGAAGCTTTCTTT. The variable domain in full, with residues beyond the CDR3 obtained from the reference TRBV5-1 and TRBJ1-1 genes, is KAGVTQTPRYLIKTRGQQVTLSCSPISGHRSVSWYQQTPGQGLQFLFEYFSETQRNKGNFPGRFSGRQFSNSRSEMNVSTLELGDSALYLCASSLAGGGSTEAFFGQGTRLTVV.